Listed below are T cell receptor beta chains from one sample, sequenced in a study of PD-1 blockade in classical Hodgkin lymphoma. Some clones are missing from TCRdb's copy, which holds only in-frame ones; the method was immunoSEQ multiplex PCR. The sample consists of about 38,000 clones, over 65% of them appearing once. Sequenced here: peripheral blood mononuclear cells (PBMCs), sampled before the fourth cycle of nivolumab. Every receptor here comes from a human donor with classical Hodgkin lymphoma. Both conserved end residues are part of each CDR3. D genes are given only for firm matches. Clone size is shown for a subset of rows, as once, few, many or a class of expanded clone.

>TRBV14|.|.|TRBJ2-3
CASSQIRAAASTDTQYF
TGTGCCAGCAGCCAAATCAGGGCAGCTGCTAGCACAGATACGCAGTATTTT
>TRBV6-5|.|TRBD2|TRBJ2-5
CASSYIAGGRETQYF
TGTGCCAGCAGTTACATAGCGGGGGGGAGAGAGACCCAGTACTTC
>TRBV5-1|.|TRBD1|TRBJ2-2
CASSRDRGLTGELFF
TGCGCCAGCAGCAGGGACAGGGGGTTAACCGGGGAGCTGTTTTTT
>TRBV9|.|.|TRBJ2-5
CASSPSGSSVETQYF
TGTGCCAGCAGCCCATCAGGCTCCTCGGTGGAGACCCAGTACTTC
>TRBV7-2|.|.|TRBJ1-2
CASSFSTGQRYGYTF
TGTGCCAGCAGCTTTAGCACGGGACAACGCTATGGCTACACCTTC
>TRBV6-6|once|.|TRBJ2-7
CASSYPGGRNYEQYF
TGTGCCAGCAGTTACCCCGGGGGTCGGAACTACGAGCAGTACTTC
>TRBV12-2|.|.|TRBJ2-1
CASRLYGRAGGVF
TGTGCAAGTCGCTTATATGGTAGGGCAGGGGGGGTCTTC
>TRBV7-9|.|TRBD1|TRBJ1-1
CASTMGQVGGAFF
TGTGCCAGCACCATGGGACAGGTCGGAGGAGCTTTCTTT
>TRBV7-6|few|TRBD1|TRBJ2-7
CASSFGTGGTYEQYF
TGTGCCAGCAGCTTCGGGACAGGGGGAACCTACGAGCAGTACTTC
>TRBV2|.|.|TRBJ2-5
CASSEGRKGTQYF
TGTGCCAGCAGTGAGGGCCGCAAAGGGACCCAGTACTTC
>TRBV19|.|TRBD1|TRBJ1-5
CASNSLPGQGHQPQHF
TGTGCCAGTAACTCACTCCCGGGACAGGGTCATCAGCCCCAGCATTTT
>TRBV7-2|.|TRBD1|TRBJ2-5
CASSSDRGAGETQYF
TGTGCCAGCAGCTCCGACAGGGGTGCTGGTGAGACCCAGTACTTC
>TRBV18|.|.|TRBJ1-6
CASSSSGALTPRGYNSPLHF
TGTGCCAGCTCATCTTCCGGGGCCCTGACGCCTCGAGGATATAATTCACCCCTCCACTTT
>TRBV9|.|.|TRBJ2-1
CASSGNEQFF
TGTGCCAGCAGCGGCAATGAGCAGTTCTTC
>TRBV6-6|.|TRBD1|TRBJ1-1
CASSPDRVTEAFF
TGTGCCAGCAGCCCGGACAGGGTGACTGAAGCTTTCTTT
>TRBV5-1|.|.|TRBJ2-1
CASSPEGRTLDEQFF
TGCGCCAGCAGCCCAGAGGGACGGACCCTCGATGAGCAGTTCTTC
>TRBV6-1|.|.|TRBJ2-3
CASSEGLVGTDTQYF
TGTGCCAGCAGTGAAGGGCTTGTGGGCACAGATACGCAGTATTTT
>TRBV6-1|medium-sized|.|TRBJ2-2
CASRDQPFSGELFF
TGTGCCAGCCGGGACCAGCCTTTCTCCGGGGAGCTGTTTTTT
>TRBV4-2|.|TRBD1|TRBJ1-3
CASSQLRTGGGNTIYF
TGTGCCAGCAGCCAGTTGAGGACAGGGGGCGGAAACACCATATATTTT
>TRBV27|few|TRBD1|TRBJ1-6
CASRINRGANSPLHF
TGTGCCAGCAGGATTAACAGGGGCGCTAATTCACCCCTCCACTTT
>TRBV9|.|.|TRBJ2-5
CASSVVGRGETQYF
TGTGCCAGCAGCGTAGTCGGCAGGGGAGAGACCCAGTACTTC
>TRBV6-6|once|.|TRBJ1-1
CASSYLKGLGAFF
TGTGCCAGCAGTTACTTGAAGGGACTTGGAGCTTTCTTT
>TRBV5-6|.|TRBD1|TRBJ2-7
CASSFGQGLREQYF
TGTGCCAGCAGCTTCGGACAGGGGCTCCGCGAGCAGTACTTC
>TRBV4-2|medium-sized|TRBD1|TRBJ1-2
CASSQGPGTGVDGYTF
TGTGCCAGCAGCCAAGGACCCGGGACAGGGGTCGATGGCTACACCTTC
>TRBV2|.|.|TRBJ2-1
CASSEPRDDLWNEQFF
TGTGCCAGCAGTGAACCCCGGGACGACCTTTGGAATGAGCAGTTCTTC
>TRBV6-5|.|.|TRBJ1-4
CASSYSEIGGKLFF
TGTGCCAGCAGTTACTCGGAGATAGGGGGAAAACTGTTTTTT
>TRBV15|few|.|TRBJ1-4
CATSRDLGGRGTNEKLFF
TGTGCCACCAGCAGAGATTTGGGGGGGCGAGGAACTAATGAAAAACTGTTTTTT
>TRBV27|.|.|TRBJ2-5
CASSLTRGPEETQYF
TGTGCCAGCAGTTTGACTCGGGGGCCCGAAGAGACCCAGTACTTC
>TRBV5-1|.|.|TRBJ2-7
CASSIGPSYEQYF
TGCGCCAGCAGCATCGGACCCTCCTACGAGCAGTACTTC
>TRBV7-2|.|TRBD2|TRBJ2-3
CASSQNGGTTTDTQYF
TGTGCCAGCAGCCAAAACGGGGGGACTACGACAGATACGCAGTATTTT
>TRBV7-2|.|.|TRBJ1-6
CASSPPAGNSPLHF
TGTGCCAGCAGCCCCCCAGCAGGGAATTCACCCCTCCACTTT
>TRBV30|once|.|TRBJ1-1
CAWSTTTEAFF
TGTGCCTGGAGTACAACCACTGAAGCTTTCTTT
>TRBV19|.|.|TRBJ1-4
CASSILVSSQPKKLFF
TGTGCCAGTAGTATCCTCGTCTCCTCCCAACCGAAAAAACTGTTTTTT
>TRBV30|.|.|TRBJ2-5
CAWSVGPIGRGETQYF
TGTGCCTGGAGTGTGGGCCCGATAGGGAGGGGGGAGACCCAGTACTTC
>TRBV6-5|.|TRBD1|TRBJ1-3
CASSYSGTGGGNTIYF
TGTGCCAGCAGTTACTCGGGGACAGGGGGCGGAAACACCATATATTTT
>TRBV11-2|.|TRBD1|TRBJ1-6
CASSRRQGNSPLHF
TGTGCCAGCAGCCGAAGACAGGGTAATTCACCCCTCCACTTT
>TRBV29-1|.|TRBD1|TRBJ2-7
CSVKAGTGYEQYF
TGCAGCGTGAAAGCCGGGACAGGCTACGAGCAGTACTTC
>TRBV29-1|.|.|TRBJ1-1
CSAGSGGNTEAFF
TGCAGCGCTGGATCGGGTGGAAACACTGAAGCTTTCTTT
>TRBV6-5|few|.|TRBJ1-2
CASGWGAGYTF
TGTGCCAGCGGCTGGGGGGCCGGCTACACCTTC
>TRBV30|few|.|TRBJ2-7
CAWSDQGTYEQYF
TGTGCCTGGAGTGATCAGGGGACCTACGAGCAGTACTTC
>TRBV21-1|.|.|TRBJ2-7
CASSELAGRLYEQYF
TGTGCCAGCAGCGAACTAGCGGGGAGGCTCTACGAGCAGTACTTC
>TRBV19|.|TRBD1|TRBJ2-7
CASKPSLTGGEQYF
TGTGCCAGTAAACCGAGCTTGACAGGGGGCGAGCAGTACTTC
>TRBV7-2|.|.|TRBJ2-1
CASSLKAGSYNEQFF
TGTGCCAGCAGCTTAAAGGCGGGCTCCTACAATGAGCAGTTCTTC
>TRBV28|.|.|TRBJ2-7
CASSFGWGETYEQYF
TGTGCCAGCAGTTTTGGGTGGGGGGAAACCTACGAGCAGTACTTC
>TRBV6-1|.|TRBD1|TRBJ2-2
CASSRQGASTGELFF
TGTGCCAGCAGTAGACAGGGGGCGAGCACCGGGGAGCTGTTTTTT
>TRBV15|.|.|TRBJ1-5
CATSRESAGHSNQPQHF
TGTGCCACCAGCAGAGAGTCGGCAGGTCATAGCAATCAGCCCCAGCATTTT
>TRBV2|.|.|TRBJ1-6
CAIIDPTSNSPLHF
TGTGCCATAATAGACCCCACCTCGAATTCACCCCTCCACTTT
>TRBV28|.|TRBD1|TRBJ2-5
CASSLIGTGVQETQYF
TGTGCCAGCAGTTTAATAGGGACAGGGGTCCAAGAGACCCAGTACTTC
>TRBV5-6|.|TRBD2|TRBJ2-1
CASSSWTSGGTAPYNEQFF
TGTGCCAGCAGCTCATGGACTAGCGGGGGGACGGCCCCCTACAATGAGCAGTTCTTC
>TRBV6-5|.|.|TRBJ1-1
CASSYRNGNTEAFF
TGTGCCAGCAGTTACAGGAACGGGAACACTGAAGCTTTCTTT